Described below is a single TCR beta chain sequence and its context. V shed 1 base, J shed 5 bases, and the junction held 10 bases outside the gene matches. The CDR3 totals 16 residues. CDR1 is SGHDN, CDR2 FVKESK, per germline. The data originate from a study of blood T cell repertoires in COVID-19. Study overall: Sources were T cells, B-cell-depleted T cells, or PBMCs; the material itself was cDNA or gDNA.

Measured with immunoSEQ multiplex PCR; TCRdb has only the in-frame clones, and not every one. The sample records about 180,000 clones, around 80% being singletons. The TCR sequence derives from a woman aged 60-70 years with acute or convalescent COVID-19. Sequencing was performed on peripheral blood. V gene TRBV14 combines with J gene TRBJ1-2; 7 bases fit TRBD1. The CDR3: CASSQVSGQVHYGYTF. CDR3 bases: TGTGCCAGCAGCCAAGTATCCGGACAGGTTCATTATGGCTACACCTTC.